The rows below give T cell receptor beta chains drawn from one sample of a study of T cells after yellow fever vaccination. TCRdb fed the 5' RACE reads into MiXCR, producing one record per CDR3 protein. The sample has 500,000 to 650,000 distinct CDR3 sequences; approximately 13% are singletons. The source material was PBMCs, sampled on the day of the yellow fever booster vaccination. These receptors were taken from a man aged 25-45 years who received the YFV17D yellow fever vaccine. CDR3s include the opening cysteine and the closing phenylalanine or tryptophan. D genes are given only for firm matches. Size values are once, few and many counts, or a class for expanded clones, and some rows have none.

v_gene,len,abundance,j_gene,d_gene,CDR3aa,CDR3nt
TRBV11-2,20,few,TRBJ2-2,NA,CASSLDLGTWRPNSAGELFF,TGTGCCAGCAGCTTAGATTTGGGGACGTGGCGCCCGAATTCGGCCGGGGAGCTGTTTTTT
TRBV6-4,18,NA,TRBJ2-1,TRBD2,CASSDSMGGGSSYNEQFF,TGTGCCAGCAGTGACTCGATGGGGGGGGGAAGCTCCTACAATGAGCAGTTCTTC
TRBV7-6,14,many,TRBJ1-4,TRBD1,CASSMGQGGEKLFF,TGTGCCAGCAGCATGGGACAGGGTGGGGAAAAACTGTTTTTT
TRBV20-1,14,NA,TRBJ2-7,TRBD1,CSARGPGTGSEQYF,TGCAGTGCTAGAGGTCCCGGGACAGGATCCGAGCAGTACTTC
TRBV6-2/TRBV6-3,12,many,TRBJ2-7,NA,CASRRATYEQYF,TGTGCCAGCAGAAGAGCCACCTACGAGCAGTACTTC
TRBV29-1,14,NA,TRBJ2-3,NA,CSVGSGMSTDTQYF,TGCAGCGTCGGGTCTGGAATGAGCACAGATACGCAGTATTTT
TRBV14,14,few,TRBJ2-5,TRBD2,CASRRAGAPETQYF,TGTGCCAGCCGCAGGGCGGGAGCTCCAGAGACCCAGTACTTC
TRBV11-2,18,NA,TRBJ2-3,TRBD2,CASSLGELRGRARDTQYF,TGTGCCAGCAGCTTAGGGGAATTGCGCGGGAGGGCCAGAGATACGCAGTATTTT
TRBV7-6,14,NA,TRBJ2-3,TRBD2,CASSRTSGINTQYF,TGTGCCAGCAGCCGGACTAGCGGGATCAATACGCAGTATTTT
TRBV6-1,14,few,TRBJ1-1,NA,CASRFRQPNTEAFF,TGTGCCAGCAGGTTCCGACAACCGAACACTGAAGCTTTCTTT
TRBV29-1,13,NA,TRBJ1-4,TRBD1,CSVYRGSREKLFF,TGCAGCGTTTACAGGGGAAGTCGGGAAAAACTGTTTTTT
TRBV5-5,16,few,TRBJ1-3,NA,CASSLAGPTSGNTIYF,TGTGCCAGCAGCTTGGCCGGACCGACCTCTGGAAACACCATATATTTT
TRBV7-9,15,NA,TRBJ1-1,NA,CASSRSGGMGTEAFF,TGTGCCAGCAGCCGAAGTGGGGGGATGGGCACTGAAGCTTTCTTT
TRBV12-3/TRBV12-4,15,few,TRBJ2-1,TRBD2,CASSPGTSPRVEQFF,TGTGCCAGCAGCCCCGGGACTAGCCCGCGTGTGGAGCAGTTCTTC
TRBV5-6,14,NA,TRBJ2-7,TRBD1,CASTSTGASYEQYF,TGTGCCAGCACGTCCACAGGGGCGTCCTACGAGCAGTACTTC
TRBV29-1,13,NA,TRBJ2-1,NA,CSVEGVGYNEQFF,TGCAGCGTTGAGGGGGTGGGTTACAATGAGCAGTTCTTC
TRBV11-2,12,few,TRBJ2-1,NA,CASSLVVAEQFF,TGTGCCAGCAGCTTAGTTGTAGCGGAGCAGTTCTTC
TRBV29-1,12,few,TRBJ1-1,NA,CSVREKVTEAFF,TGCAGCGTGAGGGAGAAGGTCACTGAAGCTTTCTTT
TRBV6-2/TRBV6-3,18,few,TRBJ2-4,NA,CASSYVPKAVIAKNIQYF,TGTGCCAGCAGTTACGTCCCCAAGGCAGTCATAGCCAAAAACATTCAGTACTTC
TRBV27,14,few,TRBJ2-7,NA,CASKAGPWAYEQYF,TGTGCCAGCAAGGCCGGGCCCTGGGCCTACGAGCAGTACTTC
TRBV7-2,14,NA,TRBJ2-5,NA,CASSLDQEEETQYF,TGTGCCAGCAGCTTAGACCAGGAGGAAGAGACCCAGTACTTC
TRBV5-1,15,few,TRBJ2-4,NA,CASSLAPGAENIQYF,TGCGCCAGCAGCTTGGCCCCGGGGGCGGAAAACATTCAGTACTTC
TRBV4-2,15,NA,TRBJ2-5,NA,CASSQERVAEETQYF,TGTGCCAGCAGCCAAGAGAGGGTAGCGGAAGAGACCCAGTACTTC
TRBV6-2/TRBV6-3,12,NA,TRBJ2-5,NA,CASATRQETQYF,TGTGCCAGCGCGACACGCCAAGAGACCCAGTACTTC
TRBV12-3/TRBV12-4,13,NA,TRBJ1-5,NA,CASSFRVDQPQHF,TGTGCCAGCAGTTTCAGGGTAGATCAGCCCCAGCATTTT
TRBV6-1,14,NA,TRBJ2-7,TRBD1,CASSADRINYEQYF,TGTGCCAGCAGTGCGGACAGGATTAACTACGAGCAGTACTTC
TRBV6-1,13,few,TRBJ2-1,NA,CASSLPSHYEQFF,TGTGCCAGCAGTCTCCCCTCCCATTATGAGCAGTTCTTC
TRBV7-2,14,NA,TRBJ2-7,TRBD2,CASGLAGISYEQYF,TGTGCCAGCGGCCTAGCGGGGATTTCCTACGAGCAGTACTTC
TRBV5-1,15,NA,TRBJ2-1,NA,CASSLERTSYNEQFF,TGCGCCAGCAGCTTGGAGCGAACATCCTACAATGAGCAGTTCTTC
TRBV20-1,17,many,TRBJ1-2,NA,CSARDKGGNSSNYGYTF,TGCAGTGCTAGAGATAAAGGGGGGAATTCCTCTAACTATGGCTACACCTTC
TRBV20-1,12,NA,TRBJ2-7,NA,CSASTGTYEQYF,TGCAGTGCTAGTACGGGGACCTACGAGCAGTACTTC
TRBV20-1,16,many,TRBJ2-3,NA,CSARRGGTTSTDTQYF,TGCAGTGCTAGACGAGGAGGGACAACTAGCACAGATACGCAGTATTTT
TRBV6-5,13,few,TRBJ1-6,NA,CASSYFGSSPLHF,TGTGCCAGCAGTTACTTCGGGAGCTCACCCCTCCACTTT
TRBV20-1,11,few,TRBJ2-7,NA,CSAPGNYEQYF,TGCAGTGCCCCCGGGAACTACGAGCAGTACTTC
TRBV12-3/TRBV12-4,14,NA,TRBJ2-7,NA,CASSLYGGPYEQYF,TGTGCCAGCAGTTTATACGGGGGGCCCTACGAGCAGTACTTC
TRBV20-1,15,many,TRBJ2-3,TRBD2,CSATPNSGSTDTQYF,TGCAGTGCTACTCCAAATAGCGGGAGCACAGATACGCAGTATTTT
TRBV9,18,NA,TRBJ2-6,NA,CASSVGEVLTVGANVLTF,TGTGCCAGCAGCGTAGGAGAGGTATTAACAGTGGGGGCCAACGTCCTGACTTTC